This entry features one TCR beta chain sequence. Its specificity is not known. The data belong to a study of T cell repertoires in cytomegalovirus infection. TCRdb passed the reads through MiXCR, listing each CDR3 protein once. The sample consists of 100,000 to 150,000 distinct CDR3 sequences, about 31% of them appearing once. The V and J ends lost 2 bases and 11 bases respectively, with 18 bases between them. Germline CDR1 reads MNHEY; CDR2 reads SVGAGI. This CDR3 contains 15 residues. Specimen: CD8+ T cells from cultured PBMCs, collected from culture after CMV antigen stimulation. This chain uses TRBV6-5 with TRBJ1-4; maybe TRBD1 (5 bases). The origin of this receptor is a human donor in good health (CMV status not recorded). Some clones in this sample may be carry-over from other donors' samples. The DNA of the CDR3 is TGTGCCAGCAGTTACAGTGGGGGTTGGGGAAACAAACTGTTTTTT. Protein: CASSYSGGWGNKLFF.